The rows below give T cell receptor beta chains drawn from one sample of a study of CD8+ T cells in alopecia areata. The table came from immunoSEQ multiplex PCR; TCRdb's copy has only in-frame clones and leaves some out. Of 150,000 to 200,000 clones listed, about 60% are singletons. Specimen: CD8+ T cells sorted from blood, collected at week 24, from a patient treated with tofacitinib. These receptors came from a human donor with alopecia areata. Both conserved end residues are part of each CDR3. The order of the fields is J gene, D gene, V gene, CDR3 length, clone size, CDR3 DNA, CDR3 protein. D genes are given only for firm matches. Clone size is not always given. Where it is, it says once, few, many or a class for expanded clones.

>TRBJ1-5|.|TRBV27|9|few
TGTGCCAGCGGTCAGCCCCAGCATTTT
CASGQPQHF
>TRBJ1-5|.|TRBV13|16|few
TGTGCCAGCAGCAGCTCAACAGTAGGGTGGAATCAGCCCCAGCATTTT
CASSSSTVGWNQPQHF
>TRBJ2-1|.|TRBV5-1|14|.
TGCGCCAGCAGCTTGGGCCCAGGGGCCAATGAGCAGTTCTTC
CASSLGPGANEQFF
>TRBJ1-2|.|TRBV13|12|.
TGTGCCAGCGAACTAGGGAACTATGGCTACACCTTC
CASELGNYGYTF
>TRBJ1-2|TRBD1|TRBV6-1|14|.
TGTGCCAGCCCTAGTATTGACAGGGGTTATGGCTACACCTTC
CASPSIDRGYGYTF
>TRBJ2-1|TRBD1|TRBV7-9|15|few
TGTGCCAGCAGCCAACTGGGACAGGGTGTCGATGAGCAGTTCTTC
CASSQLGQGVDEQFF
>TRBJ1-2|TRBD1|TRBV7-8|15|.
TGTGCCAGCAGCTTAGCGCGGACAGGGGGCGGGCGGGACACCTTC
CASSLARTGGGRDTF
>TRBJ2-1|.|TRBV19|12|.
TGTGCCAGTCGATATGGGTCAGGGATGCAGTTCTTC
CASRYGSGMQFF
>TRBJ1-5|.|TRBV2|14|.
TGTGCCAGCAGTTGGGGTTTCGACAGCCAGCCCCAGCATTTT
CASSWGFDSQPQHF
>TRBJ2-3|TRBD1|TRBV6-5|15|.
TGTGCCAGCAGTTACGGGACAGCTAGCACAGATACGCAGTATTTT
CASSYGTASTDTQYF
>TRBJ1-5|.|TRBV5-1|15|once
TGCGCCAGCAGCTTGGGGGCCCCCAGAAGGCAGCCCCAGCATTTT
CASSLGAPRRQPQHF
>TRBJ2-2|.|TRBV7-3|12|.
TGTGCCAGCAGCCGGAGCAGCGGGGAGCTGTTTTTT
CASSRSSGELFF
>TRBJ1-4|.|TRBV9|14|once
TGTGCCAGCAGCGACCAGGGAGATAATGAAAAACTGTTTTTT
CASSDQGDNEKLFF
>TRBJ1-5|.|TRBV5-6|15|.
TGTGCCAGCAGCTTTCTCGGGGACAGCAATCAGCCCCAGCATTTT
CASSFLGDSNQPQHF
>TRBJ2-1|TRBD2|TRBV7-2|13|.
TGTGCCAGCAGCCTAAGACTAGCGGGGGAGCAGTTCTTC
CASSLRLAGEQFF
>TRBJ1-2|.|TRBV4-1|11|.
TGCGCCAGCAGCCAAGAGGACGGCTACACCTTC
CASSQEDGYTF
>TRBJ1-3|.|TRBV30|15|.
TGTGCCTGTCTCTCCCCCGATGACTCTGGAAACACCATATATTTT
CACLSPDDSGNTIYF
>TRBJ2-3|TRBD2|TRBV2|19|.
TGTGCCAGCAGTTGGCCACGGGGAGTATCCTCCAGCGGGGGCCATACGCAGTATTTT
CASSWPRGVSSSGGHTQYF
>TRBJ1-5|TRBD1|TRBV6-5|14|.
TGTGCCAGCGGTCTGGACAGGATCAATCAGCCCCAGCATTTT
CASGLDRINQPQHF
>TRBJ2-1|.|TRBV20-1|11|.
TGCAGTGCGTTGTCCAACAATGAGCAGTTCTTC
CSALSNNEQFF
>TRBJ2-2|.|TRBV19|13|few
TGTGCCAGTAGTATAGGCCTAACCGGGGAGCTGTTTTTT
CASSIGLTGELFF
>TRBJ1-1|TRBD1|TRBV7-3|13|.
TGTGCCAGCAGCTTAAGCCAGGGGGTTGAAGCTTTCTTT
CASSLSQGVEAFF
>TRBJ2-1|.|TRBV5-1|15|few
TGCGCCAGCAGCTCTCGGACAGAGTACTACAATGAGCAGTTCTTC
CASSSRTEYYNEQFF
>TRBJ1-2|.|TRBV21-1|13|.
TGTGCCAGCAGGAAGGGGGGCAGGGATGGCTACACCTTC
CASRKGGRDGYTF
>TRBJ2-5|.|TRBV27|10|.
TGTGCCCAGGCGGATGAGACCCAGTACTTC
CAQADETQYF
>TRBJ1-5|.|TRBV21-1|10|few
TGTGCCAGCGTTTCGGAGCCCCAGCATTTT
CASVSEPQHF